Presented here are 21 T cell receptor beta chains from one specimen sequenced in a study of T cell responses to AZD1222 COVID-19 vaccine. Profiling relied on immunoSEQ multiplex PCR, and the TCRdb table lists in-frame clones only, not all of them. This table holds around 99,000 clones, approximately 90% found once. Sequencing used peripheral blood, obtained on day 0 of AZD1222 vaccination. The receptors derive from an adult in good health.

V is TRBV4-1 and J is TRBJ1-4; TRBD1 matches at 7 bases. The CDR3 has 19 amino acids. After removal of 0 bases from V and 1 base from J, the junction contained 11 bases not matched to a gene. Germline V gene data show CDR1 as MGHRA and CDR2 as YSYEKL. CDR3 DNA sequence: TGCGCCAGCAGCCAAGAACTTACAGGGGTTGGGAGAACTAATGAAAAACTGTTTTTT. Its translation: CASSQELTGVGRTNEKLFF.

This clone has only a few counts. CDR3 sequence (DNA): TGTGCCTGGAGTATACAGTCGAATGGCTACACCTTC. Translated, it gives CAWSIQSNGYTF. This chain links TRBV30 with TRBJ1-2, with D unresolved. CDR3 length equals 12 residues. The germline V gene has CDR1 GTSNPN and CDR2 SVGIG (reference sequence). The V gene lost 2 bases and the J gene lost 6 bases, with 10 bases spanning the gap.

The rearrangement links TRBV9 to TRBJ2-1; D assignment may be TRBD1 or TRBD2 (5 bases each). V dropped 6 bases and J dropped 6 bases, with 16 bases sitting between them. Germline CDR1 reads SGDLS; CDR2 reads YYNGEE. The CDR3 loop spans 14 amino acids. CDR3 coding DNA: TGTGCCAGCACCTTGTCCGGGACCCCCAATGAGCAGTTCTTC. It specifies CASTLSGTPNEQFF.

This chain links TRBV7-9 with TRBJ2-1; 14 bases are shared with TRBD2. The CDR3 is 15 amino acids. With V trimmed by 5 bases and J by 10 bases, 7 bases remained unmatched. Germline V lookup: CDR1 SEHNR, CDR2 FQNEAQ (reference sequence). CDR3 bases: TGTGCCAGCAGCCTCGGGACTAGCGGGGGCATGGAGCAGTTCTTC. Encoded protein: CASSLGTSGGMEQFF. Drawing the rest from reference TRBV7-9 and TRBJ2-1, the complete variable domain is DTGVSQNPRHKITKRGQNVTFRCDPISEHNRLYWYRQTLGQGPEFLTYFQNEAQLEKSRLLSDRFSAERPKGSFSTLEIQRTEQGDSAMYLCASSLGTSGGMEQFFGPGTRLTVL.

The V gene is TRBV3-1 (or the pseudogene TRBV3-2), the J gene TRBJ2-4; 8 nucleotides agree with TRBD1. The germline V gene has CDR1 LGHDT and CDR2 YNNKEL (reference sequence). The CDR3 runs to 15 residues. Trimming cost V 5 bases and J 0 bases; bases outside gene matches: 3. CDR3 DNA: TGTGCCAGCAGCTGCAGGGGGCCAGCCAAAAACATTCAGTACTTC. The encoded protein is CASSCRGPAKNIQYF.

The V and J genes are TRBV28 and TRBJ1-1; D is ambiguous. The V and J ends lost 4 bases and 1 base respectively, with 13 bases between them. The CDR3 is 15 residues long. The germline CDR1 and CDR2 sequences are MDHEN and SYDVKM. CDR3 sequence reads: CASSSTLTTNTEAFF. In DNA, the CDR3 is TGTGCCAGCAGTTCAACTCTAACAACGAACACTGAAGCTTTCTTT.

The table lists this clone with a few counts. Other DNA sequences of this sample code for an identical CDR3. The V gene is TRBV30, the J gene TRBJ1-2, with 7 bases identical to TRBD1. CDR1 and CDR2 (germline): GTSNPN, SVGIG (reference sequence). V was pared by 3 bases and J by 4 bases, with 5 bases of the junction left unmatched. The CDR3 length is 13 residues. CDR3 DNA: TGTGCCTGGAGCCGGGACAGACCCTATGGCTACACCTTC. This translates into CAWSRDRPYGYTF.

V is TRBV3-1 (or the pseudogene TRBV3-2) and J is TRBJ2-5, with 7 bases matching TRBD2. Germline trimming cut 3 bases from V and 1 base from J; bases unmatched to any gene: 8. Germline V CDR1 and CDR2: LGHDT, YNNKEL (reference sequence). The CDR3 has 16 amino acids. CDR3 bases: TGTGCCAGCAGCCATCCCATGGGGACTACCCAAGAGACCCAGTACTTC. This encodes CASSHPMGTTQETQYF.

This rearrangement joins TRBV6-5 to TRBJ1-1; 7 positions match TRBD1. J was trimmed by 3 bases and V by 5 bases; bases with no gene match: 3. The CDR3 extends over 13 amino acids. CDR1 MNHEY and CDR2 SVGAGI come from the germline V gene. The CDR3 sequence is CASSLTGDTEAFF. The CDR3 DNA is TGTGCCAGCAGTCTAACAGGGGACACTGAAGCTTTCTTT.

The chain employs TRBV4-1 and TRBJ1-3, with D unclear. The CDR3 covers 16 residues. CDR1 is MGHRA, CDR2 YSYEKL, per germline. V lost 3 bases and J 0 bases, leaving 12 bases between the germline ends. The CDR3 region has the DNA TGCGCCAGCAGCCACGCTGGTAGAAGCTCTGGAAACACCATATATTTT. This translates into CASSHAGRSSGNTIYF.

As DNA, the CDR3 is TGTGCCAGCAGTGCGAAAGGGGGGACAGCGAACACCGGGGAGCTGTTTTTT. Translated: CASSAKGGTANTGELFF. V gene TRBV6-1 combines with J gene TRBJ2-2, with D perhaps TRBD1 (7 bases). The CDR3 length is 17 residues. The germline V gene encodes CDR1 MNHNS and CDR2 SASEGT. The germline V and J ends were trimmed by 4 bases and 0 bases, with 15 bases remaining between them.

This rearrangement joins TRBV29-1 to TRBJ2-2; 8 bases agree with TRBD2. Germline values: CDR1 SQVTM, CDR2 ANQGSEA. With V trimmed by 4 bases and J by 4 bases, 11 bases remained unmatched. The CDR3 has 16 residues. The CDR3 DNA reads TGCAGCGTTGGAGGATCCGGGAGGGCCAGCACCGGGGAGCTGTTTTTT. Amino acids: CSVGGSGRASTGELFF.

CDR3 sequence reads: CASSQEPGGTGANVLTF. DNA for the CDR3: TGTGCCAGCAGCCAAGAGCCCGGAGGGACTGGGGCCAACGTCCTGACTTTC. J is TRBJ2-6 and V is TRBV3-1 (or the pseudogene TRBV3-2), with a tentative D call TRBD2 (6 bases). CDR3 length: 17 amino acids. The V and J ends lost 0 bases and 2 bases respectively, with 11 bases between them. Germline CDR1 LGHDT, CDR2 YNNKEL (reference sequence).

The V and J genes are TRBV19 and TRBJ2-3; 7 positions agree with TRBD2. The CDR3 runs 18 residues. Unmatched junction bases numbered 14, after V lost 3 bases and J lost 2 bases. The germline V gene encodes CDR1 LNHDA and CDR2 SQIVND (reference sequence). CDR3 region: CASSMNLGGRASTDTQYF. In nucleotides, the CDR3 is TGTGCCAGTAGTATGAACCTAGGAGGGAGGGCCTCCACAGATACGCAGTATTTT.

This chain connects TRBV7-9 to TRBJ1-4; D gene uncertain. V was shortened by 0 bases and J by 14 bases, with 19 bases between the two germline ends. This CDR3 is 15 amino acids long. Germline values: CDR1 SEHNR, CDR2 FQNEAQ (reference sequence). CDR3 amino acids: CASSLARAAQTGLFF. CDR3 in DNA: TGTGCCAGCAGCTTAGCTCGGGCAGCCCAGACGGGTCTGTTTTTT. Full variable domain (outside the CDR3, taken from reference TRBV7-9 and TRBJ1-4): DTGVSQNPRHKITKRGQNVTFRCDPISEHNRLYWYRQTLGQGPEFLTYFQNEAQLEKSRLLSDRFSAERPKGSFSTLEIQRTEQGDSAMYLCASSLARAAQTGLFFGSGTQLSVL.

Only one count was recorded for this clone. The chain uses TRBV6-1 and TRBJ2-1; 11 nucleotides agree with TRBD1. Germline trimming cut 2 bases from V and 1 base from J; bases unmatched to any gene: 1. The CDR3 is made up of 16 amino acids. The germline V gene encodes CDR1 MNHNS and CDR2 SASEGT. This CDR3 is CASSERDRGSYNEQFF. In DNA, the CDR3 is TGTGCCAGCAGTGAACGGGACAGGGGGTCCTACAATGAGCAGTTCTTC.

The genes are TRBV2 and TRBJ2-2; 12 bases line up with TRBD2. The CDR3 runs to 14 residues. After removal of 6 bases from V and 4 bases from J, the junction contained 0 bases not matched to a gene. The germline CDR1 and CDR2 sequences are SNHLY and FYNNEI. CDR3 region: CASRTSGSTGELFF. The CDR3 DNA sequence: TGTGCCAGCAGGACTAGCGGGAGCACCGGGGAGCTGTTTTTT.

The V and J genes are TRBV5-1 and TRBJ2-6; D is possibly TRBD2 (5 bases). The V and J ends lost 5 bases and 0 bases respectively, with 12 bases between them. This CDR3 spans 16 amino acids. Germline CDR1 reads SGHRS; CDR2 reads YFSETQ. The DNA of the CDR3 is TGCGCCAGCAGTTTAGGGAGCTCCTCTGGGGCCAACGTCCTGACTTTC. Protein: CASSLGSSSGANVLTF.

This chain joins TRBV19 and TRBJ1-1; D is unclear. The ends were cut back, 4 bases at V and 1 base at J, with 7 bases in the middle. Germline CDR1 and CDR2: LNHDA and SQIVND (reference sequence). The CDR3 contains 13 residues. CDR3 nucleotide sequence: TGTGCCAGTAGTAGCACGGCGAACACTGAAGCTTTCTTT. Translated: CASSSTANTEAFF.

V and J are TRBV2 and TRBJ1-1; no clear D. The CDR3 loop spans 12 amino acids. Germline assignment: CDR1 SNHLY and CDR2 FYNNEI. Trimming removed 7 bases from V and 1 base from J, with 7 bases in between. In nucleotides, the CDR3 is TGTGCCAGCATGAACAGGAACACTGAAGCTTTCTTT. Protein sequence: CASMNRNTEAFF.

V is TRBV7-3 and J is TRBJ2-2; 7 bases match TRBD2. Germline V gives CDR1 SGHTA, CDR2 FQGTGA. CDR3 length equals 15 residues. V trimming: 5 bases; J trimming: 6 bases; junction bases outside the gene matches: 9. CDR3 in DNA: TGTGCCAGCAGCCCCGGACTAGTGAGGGCCGGGGAGCTGTTTTTT. Its translation: CASSPGLVRAGELFF.